This TCR beta chain was sequenced in a study of blood T cell repertoires in COVID-19. Overall study: Samples of COVID-19 (acute and convalescent) were obtained from the United States, Italy and Spain.

The germline V gene encodes CDR1 SNHLY and CDR2 FYNNEI. The V gene end was trimmed by 6 bases and the J gene end by 4 bases; junction bases not matched to a gene: 12. The CDR3 has 17 amino acids. Clones were read by immunoSEQ multiplex PCR, and TCRdb kept only the in-frame ones, dropping some. This table holds 350,000 to 550,000 clones, more than 85% found once. What was sequenced was peripheral blood. This receptor was obtained from a woman in her twenties or thirties with acute or convalescent COVID-19. This sequence joins TRBV2 and TRBJ2-5, with 12 bases matching TRBD1. This CDR3 is CASSDTMGQGARETQYF. The CDR3 region has the DNA TGTGCCAGCAGCGACACAATGGGACAGGGGGCGCGAGAGACCCAGTACTTC.